This TCR beta chain was captured by sequencing in a study of cytomegalovirus exposure and HLA in healthy donors. Points from the study as a whole: It was reported that TCR beta sequences correctly inferred the HLA-A and HLA-B alleles for most subjects.

Primers: 60 Vbeta forward and 13 Jbeta reverse. TCRdb's copy holds only in-frame clones and misses some; the assay was immunoSEQ multiplex PCR. The table shows some 200,000 clones, with approximately 78% occurring only once. Trimming took 5 bases from V and 5 from J; bases not matched to a gene: 13. This CDR3 has 16 amino acids. Germline loops: CDR1 SEHNR, CDR2 FQNEAQ (reference sequence). With regard to this clone: Antigen specificity is unknown.

This chain connects TRBV7-9 to TRBJ2-5; 8 bases line up with TRBD1. The sample was PBMCs. The receptor was derived from a woman between 45 and 60 years old in good health and CMV-seropositive. The CDR3 protein is CASSRERTGLHETQYF. The CDR3 DNA is TGTGCCAGCAGCCGCGAGAGGACAGGGTTACATGAGACCCAGTACTTC. Looking up the rest from reference TRBV7-9 and TRBJ2-5 gives the full variable domain: DTGVSQNPRHKITKRGQNVTFRCDPISEHNRLYWYRQTLGQGPEFLTYFQNEAQLEKSRLLSDRFSAERPKGSFSTLEIQRTEQGDSAMYLCASSRERTGLHETQYFGPGTRLLVL.